Each of the 20 T cell receptor beta chains below was sequenced from the same sample in a study of blood T cells in healthy people across ages. The use of a sample-barcoded 5' primer and a J-beta primer mix characterized a second PCR of about 7 to 12 cycles. One entry per CDR3 protein results from TCRdb running MiXCR on the 5' RACE reads. The repertoire holds about 640,000 distinct CDR3 sequences, with around 41% as singletons. Sequences were obtained from blood. All receptors come from an elderly man in good health.

As to this clonotype: One base away lies a much larger clone, so this may be a sequencing read error. The chain joins TRBV28 to TRBJ2-7, with 8 bases matching TRBD2. Germline trimming cut 8 bases from V and 1 base from J; bases unmatched to any gene: 7. CDR1 and CDR2 (germline): MDHEN, SYDVKM. The CDR3 sequence is 14 residues long. CDR3 amino acids: CASRPRGGSYEQYF. DNA of the CDR3: TGTGCCAGCCGGCCACGGGGGGGATCCTACGAGCAGTACTTC.

The rearrangement uses TRBV28 and TRBJ2-7, with D maybe TRBD1 (6 bases). This CDR3 spans 11 amino acids. Looked up from germline, CDR1 is MDHEN and CDR2 is SYDVKM. CDR3 region: CAGSVTGKQYF. The CDR3, as DNA: TGTGCTGGCAGTGTCACAGGGAAGCAGTACTTC. The variable domain in full, with the rest retrieved from reference TRBV28 and TRBJ2-7, is DVKVTQSSRYLVKRTGEKVFLECVQDMDHENMFWYRQDPGLGLRLIYFSYDVKMKEKGDIPEGYSVSREKKERFSLILESASTNQTSMYLCAGSVTGKQYFGPGTRLTVT.

The CDR3 sequence is CSAPTGAYGEKLFF. The CDR3 DNA sequence: TGCAGTGCTCCGACGGGGGCGTATGGTGAAAAACTGTTTTTT. The rearrangement joins TRBV20-1 to TRBJ1-4; D may be TRBD1 (6 bases). The CDR3 extends over 14 amino acids. CDR1 is DFQATT and CDR2 is SNEGSKA in the germline V gene (reference sequence). Trimming pared 5 bases from V and 7 bases from J, leaving 17 bases between.

The chain carries TRBV6-6 and TRBJ1-2; D unresolved. The germline gives CDR1 MNHNY, CDR2 SVGAGI (reference sequence). Trimming shortened V by 6 bases and J by 0 bases, and 17 bases separated the two germline ends. This CDR3 comprises 16 residues. CDR3 residues: CASRGSHDTSNYGYTF. The CDR3 nucleotides are TGTGCCAGCAGGGGATCCCATGACACCTCTAACTATGGCTACACCTTC.

This clonotype was seen more than once but under ten times. The chain combines TRBV27 with TRBJ2-7, with 9 bases aligning to TRBD1. V lost 4 bases, J lost 2 bases, and 12 bases stayed unmatched. The CDR3 contains 17 residues. Germline V lookup: CDR1 MNHEY, CDR2 SMNVEV (reference sequence). The chain's CDR3 is CASSSSLGGDRAYEQYF. Written as DNA, the CDR3 is TGTGCCAGCAGTTCCTCCTTGGGAGGGGACAGGGCCTACGAGCAGTACTTC.

The chain joins TRBV7-9 to TRBJ2-1; the D is unclear. CDR1 SEHNR and CDR2 FQNEAQ come from the germline V gene (reference sequence). The CDR3 sequence is 14 residues long. Trimming took off 1 base at V and 2 bases at J, with 6 bases between the two ends. The DNA for the CDR3 is TGTGCCAGCAGCTTAGAGTGGCCCTACAATGAGCAGTTCTTC. It is translated as CASSLEWPYNEQFF.

The CDR3 spells CATSRYTRPQGNEQFF. DNA of the CDR3: TGTGCCACCAGCAGATACACCCGCCCACAAGGCAATGAGCAGTTCTTC. V usage is TRBV15 and J usage is TRBJ2-1; no clear D. The CDR3 is 16 amino acids. The V end lost 2 bases, the J end lost 6 bases, and 17 bases lay between the germline ends. Germline lookup yields CDR1 LNHNV and CDR2 YYDKDF (reference sequence).

The chain joins TRBV11-2 to TRBJ1-4; TRBD1 is a possible D gene (6 bases). Trimming removed 5 bases from V and 3 bases from J, with 13 bases in between. The CDR3 has 15 residues. The V gene's germline CDR1 is SGHAT and CDR2 FQNNGV. The DNA for the CDR3 is TGTGCCAGCAGCCCAAGGGGGGTTGCTAATGAAAAACTGTTTTTT. Translation gives CASSPRGVANEKLFF.

V gene TRBV6-5 combines with J gene TRBJ2-1; D not certain. CDR1 is MNHEY and CDR2 is SVGAGI in the germline V gene. CDR3 length: 12 amino acids. V was pared by 5 bases and J by 4 bases, with 6 bases between. The CDR3 reads CASSGRYNEQFF. The CDR3, as DNA: TGTGCCAGCAGTGGACGGTACAATGAGCAGTTCTTC.

The rearrangement joins TRBV28 to TRBJ2-3, with D perhaps matching TRBD1 (6 bases). V lost 6 bases and J lost 8, with 18 bases in between. Germline CDR1 and CDR2: MDHEN and SYDVKM. The CDR3 has 14 amino acids. As DNA, the CDR3 is TGTGCCAGCAGCCCACATCAGGGGATGGGTACGCAGTATTTT. Encoded protein: CASSPHQGMGTQYF.

This clonotype occurred a few times. This chain connects TRBV6-2 or TRBV6-3 to TRBJ2-1; 10 nucleotides agree with TRBD2. The CDR3 totals 14 residues. The germline V gene has CDR1 MNHEY and CDR2 SVGEGT. Unmatched junction bases numbered 5, after V lost 5 bases and J lost 7 bases. The CDR3 reads CASSPSGGINEQFF. CDR3 in DNA: TGTGCCAGCAGTCCTAGCGGGGGTATAAATGAGCAGTTCTTC.

This clonotype was observed a handful of times. The V and J genes are TRBV29-1 and TRBJ1-4, with 7 bases that match TRBD1. From germline, CDR1 is SQVTM and CDR2 ANQGSEA. The CDR3 is 14 residues long. Losses at the gene ends were 6 bases for V and 4 bases for J; bases not matched to a gene: 8. CDR3 sequence: CSVLRTGFNEKLFF. Here the CDR3 DNA reads TGCAGCGTCCTAAGGACAGGTTTTAATGAAAAACTGTTTTTT.

This clonotype has more than one count but fewer than ten. J is TRBJ2-1 and V is TRBV2, with D perhaps TRBD1 (5 bases). Between the trimmed V and J ends, which lost 10 bases and 7 bases, there was a span of 17 bases. CDR1 and CDR2 from the germline V gene are SNHLY and FYNNEI. This CDR3 has 13 amino acids. CDR3 protein: CATTGGRVNEQFF. CDR3 bases: TGTGCCACCACAGGCGGCAGGGTGAATGAGCAGTTCTTC.

This clonotype was counted a single time. This chain joins TRBV5-6 and TRBJ2-5; 11 nucleotides agree with TRBD2. CDR1 SGHDT and CDR2 YYEEEE come from the germline V gene. Trimming took 0 bases from V and 5 from J; bases not matched to a gene: 6. The CDR3 covers 16 residues. The CDR3 spells CASSLVVSGRGETQYF. The CDR3 DNA sequence: TGTGCCAGCAGCTTGGTCGTTAGCGGGAGGGGGGAGACCCAGTACTTC.

The gene calls are TRBV29-1 and TRBJ1-3; 9 bases line up with TRBD1. The CDR3 extends over 15 amino acids. V shed 3 bases and J 2 bases; nucleotides not matched to a gene: 5. Germline CDR1 and CDR2: SQVTM and ANQGSEA. CDR3 amino acids: CSVDGGQGTGNTIYF. CDR3 nucleotide sequence: TGCAGCGTTGATGGGGGACAGGGAACTGGAAACACCATATATTTT.

The J gene is TRBJ1-6, the V gene TRBV20-1; maybe TRBD1 (6 bases). The V end lost 0 bases, the J end lost 9 bases, and 15 bases lay between the germline ends. The CDR3 totals 15 residues. Looked up from germline, CDR1 is DFQATT and CDR2 is SNEGSKA (reference sequence). In DNA, the CDR3 is TGCAGTGCTAGAGATAGCTTGGGGGCGCGTTCACCCCTCCACTTT. Encoded protein: CSARDSLGARSPLHF.

This clonotype was observed many times. This rearrangement joins TRBV29-1 to TRBJ2-3; D call uncertain. Germline CDR1 and CDR2: SQVTM and ANQGSEA. V lost 7 bases, J lost 3 bases, and 5 bases lay in between. The CDR3 loop spans 10 amino acids. The CDR3 region has the DNA TGCAGCGGGGGAACAGATACGCAGTATTTT. Its protein product is CSGGTDTQYF.

As for this clonotype: Since a much larger clone is just one base distant, this may be a read error. V usage is TRBV7-2 and J usage is TRBJ2-7, with D maybe TRBD2 (6 bases). CDR3 length equals 14 residues. Germline V gene data show CDR1 as SGHTA and CDR2 as FQGNSA. The V end was cut by 5 bases, the J end by 3 bases, with 14 bases between. The CDR3 region has the DNA TGTGCCAGCAGCCCTGCGGGAACAGTCTACGAGCAGTACTTC. This sequence encodes CASSPAGTVYEQYF.

The chain carries TRBV6-6 and TRBJ1-4; tentatively, D is TRBD1 (5 bases). Germline values: CDR1 MNHNY, CDR2 SVGAGI (reference sequence). The CDR3 covers 15 residues. V lost 6 bases and J 4 bases, leaving 15 bases between the germline ends. Written as DNA, the CDR3 is TGTGCCAGCAGACAGACCCAGGGAAATAATGAAAAACTGTTTTTT. It is translated as CASRQTQGNNEKLFF.

In this sample, this clonotype turned up a few times. The chain couples TRBV9 to TRBJ1-1; no clear D gene. The germline CDR1 and CDR2 sequences are SGDLS and YYNGEE. V lost 4 bases, J lost 0 bases, and 10 bases lay in between. The CDR3 has 14 residues. CDR3 nucleotide sequence: TGTGCCAGCAGCACAGCCAGCGTGAACACTGAAGCTTTCTTT. This sequence encodes CASSTASVNTEAFF.